The 16 T cell receptor beta chains listed next were all sequenced from one sample in a study of T cell clones after liver transplantation. Sequencing used immunoSEQ multiplex PCR; TCRdb keeps in-frame clones, though not all of them. The data hold about 100,000 clones, with roughly four fifths observed a single time. The source was CD4+ T cells from blood, collected before liver transplant. All receptors derive from a human donor who received a liver transplant.

In its sample, this clone was seen a few times. The chain has TRBV6-5 and TRBJ1-2, with D perhaps TRBD1 (6 bases). This CDR3 region has 15 residues. V was shortened by 6 bases and J by 8 bases, with 22 bases between the two germline ends. Germline CDR1 reads MNHEY; CDR2 reads SVGAGI. The CDR3 DNA follows: TGTGCCAGCAGACCCGCCGACACAGGGCTCTACGGCTACACCTTC. It yields the protein CASRPADTGLYGYTF.

The chain joins TRBV27 to TRBJ1-1, with D possibly TRBD1 on 6 matching bases. The CDR3 runs to 14 residues. Trimming left V 4 bases short and J 1 base short, with 10 bases between. The germline gives CDR1 MNHEY, CDR2 SMNVEV (reference sequence). CDR3 residues: CASSWAGANTEAFF. In nucleotides, the CDR3 is TGTGCCAGCAGTTGGGCAGGGGCGAACACTGAAGCTTTCTTT.

The V call is TRBV7-7, the J call TRBJ2-3; D may be TRBD1 or TRBD2 (6 bases each). Deletions cut 5 bases from V and 6 bases from J, with 15 bases between. Germline-derived CDR1 and CDR2 are SSHAT and FNYEAQ (reference sequence). The length of the CDR3 is 14 residues. The CDR3 region is CASSPLKGGDTQYF. The CDR3 DNA reads TGTGCCAGCAGCCCGTTGAAAGGGGGGGATACGCAGTATTTT. Combining the CDR3 with reference TRBV7-7 and TRBJ2-3 gives the whole variable domain GAGVSQSPRYKVTKRGQDVTLRCDPISSHATLYWYQQALGQGPEFLTYFNYEAQPDKSGLPSDRFSAERPEGSISTLTIQRTEQRDSAMYRCASSPLKGGDTQYFGPGTRLTVL.

The chain employs TRBV2 and TRBJ1-4; 7 positions agree with TRBD1. There are 18 residues in the CDR3. V lost 6 bases, J lost 0 bases, and 13 bases stayed unmatched. Germline CDR1 is SNHLY and CDR2 is FYNNEI. The CDR3 reads CASSFDRALFSTNEKLFF. CDR3 nucleotides: TGTGCCAGCAGCTTTGACAGGGCGCTTTTTTCAACTAATGAAAAACTGTTTTTT.

The rearrangement joins TRBV7-3 to TRBJ2-2; no definite D call. Between the trimmed V and J ends, which lost 0 bases and 3 bases, there was a span of 8 bases. The CDR3 length is 15 residues. The germline V gene encodes CDR1 SGHTA and CDR2 FQGTGA. The CDR3 here is CASSLTRHDTGELFF. The CDR3 nucleotides read TGTGCCAGCAGCTTAACGAGGCACGACACCGGGGAGCTGTTTTTT.

V is TRBV4-3 and J is TRBJ2-3; D perhaps matches TRBD2 (7 bases). V lost 3 bases and J 0 bases, leaving 16 bases between the germline ends. Germline-derived CDR1 and CDR2 are LGHNA and YSLEER. The CDR3 length is 17 residues. CDR3: CASSQDLRGGSTDTQYF. The CDR3 nucleotides read TGCGCCAGCAGCCAGGACCTGAGGGGGGGGAGCACAGATACGCAGTATTTT.

The V gene is TRBV5-4, the J gene TRBJ2-7, with 10 bases aligning to TRBD2. This CDR3 region has 18 residues. Losses at the gene ends were 0 bases for V and 0 bases for J; bases not matched to a gene: 9. CDR1 is SGHNT and CDR2 is YYREEE in the germline V gene (reference sequence). In DNA form, the CDR3 reads TGTGCCAGCAGCTTGGAGTCTAGCGGGAGACGAAGCTCCTACGAGCAGTACTTC. Its translation is CASSLESSGRRSSYEQYF.

The V gene is TRBV19, the J gene TRBJ1-4; no firm D call. Trimming took 4 bases from V and 6 from J, leaving 6 bases between them. The CDR3 length is 12 residues. Germline loops: CDR1 LNHDA, CDR2 SQIVND (reference sequence). CDR3 DNA sequence: TGTGCCAGTAGTAGTTGGGATGAAAAACTGTTTTTT. Translating it yields CASSSWDEKLFF.

The J gene is TRBJ1-2, the V gene TRBV10-3; D remains ambiguous. Germline CDR1 and CDR2: ENHRY and SYGVKD. V lost 3 bases, J lost 8 bases, and 13 bases lay in between. The CDR3 has 13 residues. This CDR3 is CAISEWPSEGYTF. CDR3 DNA: TGTGCCATCAGTGAATGGCCGTCCGAAGGCTACACCTTC.

The chain recombines TRBV11-2 with TRBJ2-1; D may correspond to TRBD1 or TRBD2 (5 bases each). The CDR3 is 15 amino acids. Deletions cut 5 bases from V and 0 bases from J, with 11 bases between. CDR1 is SGHAT, CDR2 FQNNGV, per germline. CDR3 region: CASSPTGGSYNEQFF. The CDR3 DNA reads as TGTGCCAGCAGCCCCACAGGAGGCTCCTACAATGAGCAGTTCTTC.

The genes are TRBV19 and TRBJ2-3; TRBD2 aligns across 7 bases. The CDR3 contains 15 residues. Germline V CDR1 and CDR2: LNHDA, SQIVND (reference sequence). Trimming removed 5 bases from V and 0 bases from J; junction bases left unmatched: 5. Written as DNA, the CDR3 is TGTGCCAGTAGTCCGGCGGGGGAGAGCACAGATACGCAGTATTTT. Protein sequence: CASSPAGESTDTQYF.

This clone was found once. The chain employs TRBV6-6 and TRBJ1-2, with TRBD1 matching 7 bases. Trimming at V came to 6 bases and at J to 5 bases, leaving 6 bases not matched to a gene. This CDR3 has 13 residues. The V gene's germline CDR1 is MNHNY and CDR2 SVGAGI (reference sequence). The CDR3 reads CASRMTGLYGYTF. For the CDR3, the DNA is TGTGCCAGCAGAATGACAGGGCTTTATGGCTACACCTTC.

The chain carries TRBV27 and TRBJ2-3; no reliable D call. Germline lookup yields CDR1 MNHEY and CDR2 SMNVEV (reference sequence). There are 11 residues in the CDR3. V lost 5 bases to trimming and J lost 6 bases, with 6 bases between them. The CDR3 reads CASSQRDTQYF. The CDR3 nucleotides are TGTGCCAGCAGTCAACGGGATACGCAGTATTTT.

This chain links TRBV25-1 with TRBJ2-1; D is perhaps TRBD2 (6 bases). With 3 bases removed from V and 4 bases from J, the gap between germline ends came to 10 bases. Germline values: CDR1 MGHDK, CDR2 SYGVNS. The CDR3 sequence is 14 residues long. CDR3 bases: TGTGCCAGCAGTGAGGGGGGACGGTACAATGAGCAGTTCTTC. Translation gives CASSEGGRYNEQFF. The full variable domain, with the rest looked up from reference TRBV25-1 and TRBJ2-1, is EADIYQTPRYLVIGTGKKITLECSQTMGHDKMYWYQQDPGMELHLIHYSYGVNSTEKGDLSSESTVSRIRTEHFPLTLESARPSHTSQYLCASSEGGRYNEQFFGPGTRLTVL.

The chain joins TRBV27 to TRBJ2-1, with D perhaps matching TRBD2 (5 bases). Deletions cut 2 bases from V and 5 bases from J, with 13 bases between. CDR1 and CDR2 from the germline V gene are MNHEY and SMNVEV (reference sequence). The CDR3 is made up of 15 amino acids. The CDR3 bases are TGTGCCAGCAGTTTACGAGGGTTGGCCCACAATGAGCAGTTCTTC. Translated: CASSLRGLAHNEQFF.

The V and J genes are TRBV27 and TRBJ2-2; TRBD2 matches 8 bases. Germline lookup yields CDR1 MNHEY and CDR2 SMNVEV (reference sequence). The CDR3 totals 15 residues. V dropped 5 bases and J dropped 6; count of bases not matched to a gene: 8. The DNA of the CDR3 is TGTGCCAGCAGTCGGGGTAGCGGGGTCCCCGGGGAGCTGTTTTTT. Encoded protein: CASSRGSGVPGELFF.